These 9 T cell receptor beta chains were all obtained from the same sample, sequenced in a study of shared clonotypes between healthy human individuals. Here immunoSEQ multiplex PCR was the method, and the copy in TCRdb shows in-frame clones only, minus some. The sample records more than 2 million clones, roughly 94% being singletons. The sample taken for sequencing was naive CD4+ T cells sorted from blood. As for subset: CD45RA+ positively selected. The source of these receptors is a man aged 18 to 30 in good health.

The J gene is TRBJ2-3, the V gene TRBV27, with no clear D. CDR1 and CDR2 (germline): MNHEY, SMNVEV (reference sequence). CDR3 length: 14 amino acids. The V and J ends lost 2 bases and 6 bases respectively, with 12 bases between them. The CDR3 DNA follows: TGTGCCAGCAGTTTAAATTATCCCATGGATACGCAGTATTTT. It is translated as CASSLNYPMDTQYF.

The rearrangement links TRBV4-2 to TRBJ2-1; 10 nucleotides align to TRBD2. J gave up 5 bases and V 3 bases, and 4 bases lay outside the gene matches. CDR3 length: 15 residues. Per germline, CDR1 LGHNA and CDR2 YNFKEQ. In nucleotides, the CDR3 is TGTGCCAGCAGCCATAGCGGGGGGAGGGACAATGAGCAGTTCTTC. Encoded protein: CASSHSGGRDNEQFF.

The rearrangement links TRBV5-1 to TRBJ2-5, with D uncertain. In germline, CDR1 is SGHRS, CDR2 YFSETQ. This CDR3 comprises 13 residues. The ends were cut back, 7 bases at V and 0 bases at J, with 10 bases in the middle. The CDR3 DNA is TGCGCCAGCGGTGGAAATAACCAAGAGACCCAGTACTTC. Translated, it gives CASGGNNQETQYF.

CDR3 region: CASSLGRLSYNEQFF. DNA for the CDR3: TGTGCCAGCAGCTTAGGCAGGCTCTCCTACAATGAGCAGTTCTTC. J is TRBJ2-1 and V is TRBV11-2; D unclear. CDR3 length: 15 residues. V was clipped by 1 base and J by 0 bases, with 7 bases between them. Looked up from germline, CDR1 is SGHAT and CDR2 is FQNNGV.

The gene calls are TRBV5-1 and TRBJ2-2; 8 bases match TRBD2. CDR3 length equals 18 residues. Germline CDR1 SGHRS, CDR2 YFSETQ. V trimming: 3 bases; J trimming: 0 bases; junction bases outside the gene matches: 10. Here the CDR3 reads CASSSGLGNIANTGELFF. The CDR3 region has the DNA TGCGCCAGCAGCTCGGGACTAGGGAACATCGCGAACACCGGGGAGCTGTTTTTT.

The chain uses TRBV19 and TRBJ1-5; D uncertain. V lost 7 bases and J 7 bases, leaving 17 bases between the germline ends. The CDR3 is made up of 14 amino acids. The germline V gene has CDR1 LNHDA and CDR2 SQIVND (reference sequence). The CDR3 sequence: CASTSGLAGQPQHF. The DNA for the CDR3 is TGTGCCAGTACCTCGGGCCTGGCGGGACAGCCCCAGCATTTT.

Ten or more counts support this clone. This same CDR3 is encoded by further DNA sequences in the sample. The chain recombines TRBV30 with TRBJ1-5, with TRBD1 as a possible D gene (6 bases). Deletions cut 1 base from V and 2 bases from J, with 6 bases between. The CDR3 extends over 13 amino acids. Germline CDR1 is GTSNPN and CDR2 is SVGIG (reference sequence). CDR3 DNA: TGTGCCTGGAGTGGACAGGGCAATCAGCCCCAGCATTTT. This encodes CAWSGQGNQPQHF.

The gene calls are TRBV5-1 and TRBJ1-4; perhaps TRBD1 as D (6 bases). Germline V gene sequence: CDR1 SGHRS, CDR2 YFSETQ. There are 14 residues in the CDR3. V dropped 7 bases and J dropped 3 bases, with 13 bases sitting between them. The chain's CDR3 is CASGIQGANEKLFF. The CDR3 coding sequence is TGCGCCAGCGGAATACAGGGAGCTAATGAAAAACTGTTTTTT.

The CDR3 here is CASPGGEAYNEQFF. Written as DNA, the CDR3 is TGTGCCAGCCCCGGAGGGGAGGCTTACAATGAGCAGTTCTTC. The chain joins TRBV14 to TRBJ2-1, with a possible D match to TRBD2 (6 bases). Trimming removed 8 bases at V and 4 bases at J, with 15 bases between. Germline CDR1 reads SGHDN; CDR2 reads FVKESK. The CDR3 runs to 14 residues.